This T cell receptor beta chain was sequenced in a study of T cell responses to AZD1222 COVID-19 vaccine. Produced via immunoSEQ multiplex PCR; TCRdb's table is partial and in-frame only. The sample shows 70,000 to 85,000 clones, about 82% of them seen only once. Trimming cost V 2 bases and J 8 bases, with 12 bases left between them. This CDR3 contains 13 residues. Germline CDR1 reads LNHNV; CDR2 reads YYDKDF (reference sequence). Overall study findings and caveats: Clonal diversity may have been underestimated in mostly white British donors. Increased Spike-specific TCR breadth and depth were observed after two AZD1222 doses.

Worth noting for this clone: No antigen is known for it.

The sequence came from an adult in good health. The genes are TRBV15 and TRBJ1-2; D is perhaps TRBD1 (5 bases). Sequences were derived from peripheral blood, sampled on day 0 of AZD1222 vaccination. CDR3 DNA sequence: TGTGCCACCAGCAGAAATCTAGGGGCAGGCTACACCTTC. Protein: CATSRNLGAGYTF. Based on the CDR3 plus reference TRBV15 and TRBJ1-2, the full variable domain is DAMVIQNPRYQVTQFGKPVTLSCSQTLNHNVMYWYQQKSSQAPKLLFHYYDKDFNNEADTPDNFQSRRPNTSFCFLDIRSPGLGDTAMYLCATSRNLGAGYTFGSGTRLTVV.